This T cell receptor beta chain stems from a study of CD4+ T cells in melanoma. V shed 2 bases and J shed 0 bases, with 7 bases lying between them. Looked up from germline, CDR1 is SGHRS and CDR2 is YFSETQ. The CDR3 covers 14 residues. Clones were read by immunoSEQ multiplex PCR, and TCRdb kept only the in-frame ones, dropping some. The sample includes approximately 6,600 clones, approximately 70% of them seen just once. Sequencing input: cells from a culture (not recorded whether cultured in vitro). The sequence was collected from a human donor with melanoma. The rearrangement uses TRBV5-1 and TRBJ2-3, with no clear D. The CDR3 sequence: CASSLKQSTDTQYF. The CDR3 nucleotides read TGCGCCAGCAGCTTAAAACAAAGCACAGATACGCAGTATTTT. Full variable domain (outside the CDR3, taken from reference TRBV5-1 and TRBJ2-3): KAGVTQTPRYLIKTRGQQVTLSCSPISGHRSVSWYQQTPGQGLQFLFEYFSETQRNKGNFPGRFSGRQFSNSRSEMNVSTLELGDSALYLCASSLKQSTDTQYFGPGTRLTVL.